The following is a TCR beta chain sequence with its context. These data originate in a study of CD8 T cells in Susac syndrome. The CDR3 consists of 17 residues. Trimming took 3 bases from V and 2 from J, leaving 17 bases between them. In germline, CDR1 is SGHNT, CDR2 YYREEE (reference sequence). Random hexamers served to reverse transcribe roughly 0.45 to 1 ug RNA. Multiplex PCR with immunoSEQ amplified the TCR beta CDR3 across 54 Vbeta and 13 Jbeta. MiXCR was run by TCRdb on the immunoSEQ multiplex PCR reads, yielding one entry per CDR3 protein. The sample has fewer than 200,000 distinct CDR3 sequences, around 93% seen once.

The sequencing sample was made of CD4+ T cells from PBMCs. This rearrangement joins TRBV5-4 to TRBJ2-2, with unresolved D. The receptor was derived from a human donor in good health. The DNA for the CDR3 is TGTGCCAGCAGCTGGCTGCCCGCGACAAGCAACACCGGGGAGCTGTTTTTT. This gives the protein CASSWLPATSNTGELFF.